This T cell receptor (beta chain) was sequenced for a study of cytomegalovirus exposure and HLA in healthy donors. About this clone itself: The antigen is unknown.

The junction had 4 bases not matched to a gene; V was cut back by 8 bases and J by 3 bases. CDR3 length: 13 amino acids. Germline CDR1 reads SNHLY; CDR2 reads FYNNEI. Primers: 60 Vbeta forward and 13 Jbeta reverse. In the original processing: Unique TCR beta chains numbered about 72 million in a later analysis, with roughly 10 million shared. Generated by immunoSEQ multiplex PCR, the TCRdb table keeps only in-frame clones and is missing some. That table is the source of V, J and clone size, and D and trimming were worked out from the DNA. The sample has about 120,000 clones, 75% to 85% seen once. Overall study findings and caveats: Common viral pathogens (according to a later analysis) appeared linked to several of the most significant clusters.

The clonotype originates from a man aged 25-45 years in good health and CMV-seropositive. The specimen was PBMCs. The rearrangement uses TRBV2 and TRBJ2-7; the match to TRBD1 covers 10 bases. Here the CDR3 DNA reads TGTGCCAGCTCGACAGGGGGCTTCTACGAGCAGTACTTC. This encodes CASSTGGFYEQYF. Full variable domain (missing parts from reference TRBV2 and TRBJ2-7): EPEVTQTPSHQVTQMGQEVILRCVPISNHLYFYWYRQILGQKVEFLVSFYNNEISEKSEIFDDQFSVERPDGSNFTLKIRSTKLEDSAMYFCASSTGGFYEQYFGPGTRLTVT.